These 21 T cell receptor beta chains share one sample of origin, sequenced in a study of regulatory T cells in long-lasting Graves disease. CDR3 regions were amplified by Arm-PCR using iRepertoire HTBI primers to build TCR beta libraries. TCRdb reprocessed the multiplex PCR reads with MiXCR, giving one entry per CDR3 protein. This sample yields about 610,000 distinct CDR3 sequences, of which 16% are seen a single time; 12% belongs to the top ten. The time point was: newly diagnosed GD, antithyroid drugs for less than 3 months. The TCR library used RNA extracted from PBMCs. These data also formed part of another study, on T cells in Graves' hyperthyroidism and ophthalmopathy.

The sample was peripheral blood mononuclear cells (PBMCs), taken at new diagnosis, from a patient treated with antithyroid drugs. These receptors came from a man aged 18 to 30 with Graves disease.

This rearrangement joins TRBV5-4 to TRBJ2-7, with D perhaps given as TRBD1 or TRBD2 (6 bases each). V was trimmed by 6 bases and J by 2 bases, leaving 21 bases between them. CDR1 and CDR2 from the germline V gene are SGHNT and YYREEE (reference sequence). The length of the CDR3 is 16 residues. CDR3 sequence: CASNDIIGGRTYEQYF. The CDR3 DNA is TGTGCCAGCAACGACATTATAGGGGGGAGGACCTACGAGCAGTACTTC.

This clonotype has a count of ten or more. This chain uses TRBV20-1 with TRBJ2-2; 8 nucleotides match TRBD2. This CDR3 spans 14 amino acids. Losses at the gene ends were 5 bases for V and 4 bases for J; bases not matched to a gene: 6. CDR1 and CDR2 from the germline V gene are DFQATT and SNEGSKA (reference sequence). Here the CDR3 reads CSALGLAGTGELFF. In DNA form, the CDR3 reads TGCAGTGCTTTAGGACTAGCCGGCACCGGGGAGCTGTTTTTT.

Ten or more counts support this clonotype. The V gene is TRBV3-1, the J gene TRBJ2-4; TRBD2 matches at 8 bases. The CDR3 has 16 residues. Unmatched junction bases numbered 5, after V lost 4 bases and J lost 0 bases. Per germline, CDR1 LGHDT and CDR2 YNNKEL (reference sequence). The CDR3 nucleotides read TGTGCCAGCAGCCGAACTAGCGGACTAGCCAAAAACATTCAGTACTTC. This encodes CASSRTSGLAKNIQYF. Full variable domain (missing parts from reference TRBV3-1 and TRBJ2-4): DTAVSQTPKYLVTQMGNDKSIKCEQNLGHDTMYWYKQDSKKFLKIMFSYNNKELIINETVPNRFSPKSPDKAHLNLHINSLELGDSAVYFCASSRTSGLAKNIQYFGAGTRLSVL.

In its sample, this clonotype was seen a few times. This sequence joins TRBV2 and TRBJ1-3, with 9 bases aligning to TRBD1. Trimming at V came to 1 base and at J to 9 bases, leaving 10 bases not matched to a gene. CDR3 length: 16 amino acids. CDR1 is SNHLY, CDR2 FYNNEI, per germline. The CDR3 DNA follows: TGTGCCAGCAGTGAAGGGACAGGGGCACCGCCGGGCACCATATATTTT. Its translation: CASSEGTGAPPGTIYF.

This clonotype appeared a few times. The J gene is TRBJ2-2, the V gene TRBV7-9, with TRBD1 identical over 10 bases. J was trimmed by 0 bases and V by 2 bases; bases with no gene match: 3. The CDR3 covers 17 residues. Germline V CDR1 and CDR2: SEHNR, FQNEAQ (reference sequence). This chain's CDR3 is CASSLPDRGTNTGELFF. The CDR3 coding sequence is TGTGCCAGCAGCTTACCGGACAGGGGGACGAACACCGGGGAGCTGTTTTTT.

The chain is built from TRBV6-1 and TRBJ2-3; D may be TRBD2 (6 bases). The V end was cut by 8 bases, the J end by 1 base, with 16 bases between. The CDR3 spans 15 residues. Germline V gene data show CDR1 as MNHNS and CDR2 as SASEGT. The CDR3 is CASSPSSGRTDTQYF. CDR3 nucleotide sequence: TGTGCCAGCTCCCCCAGCAGCGGGCGCACAGATACGCAGTATTTT.

V gene TRBV5-1 combines with J gene TRBJ1-4, with 9 nucleotides matching TRBD1. CDR1 and CDR2 from the germline V gene are SGHRS and YFSETQ. This CDR3 is 15 amino acids long. J gave up 3 bases and V 2 bases, and 2 bases lay outside the gene matches. The CDR3 spells CASSLQGAANEKLFF. The CDR3 bases are TGCGCCAGCAGCTTACAGGGGGCTGCTAATGAAAAACTGTTTTTT.

This clonotype has ten or more counts. J is TRBJ2-1 and V is TRBV7-9; D is unresolved. The CDR3 spans 15 residues. CDR1 is SEHNR, CDR2 FQNEAQ, per germline (reference sequence). Deletions cut 11 bases from V and 2 bases from J, with 19 bases between. The CDR3 region has the DNA TGTGCCGCAGAGGTGGGGTTGCTAGCCTACAATGAGCAGTTCTTC. Its translation: CAAEVGLLAYNEQFF.

Of note for this clonotype: The CDR3 does not end in the conserved phenylalanine or tryptophan, so this is likely a read error. DNA for the CDR3: TGTGCCAGCAGTGAGTGGAGGGTTGGGGAAAAACTGTTTCTT. It yields the protein CASSEWRVGEKLFL. V is TRBV6-1 and J is TRBJ1-4; D unresolved. Germline V CDR1 and CDR2: MNHNS, SASEGT. CDR3 length: 14 residues. The ends were cut back, 3 bases at V and 8 bases at J, with 13 bases in the middle.

Many counts were recorded for this clonotype. V and J are TRBV12-3 or TRBV12-4 and TRBJ2-1; D ambiguous. V lost 6 bases and J 7 bases, leaving 7 bases between the germline ends. The CDR3 loop spans 11 amino acids. CDR3 bases: TGTGCCAGCAGGGAAGGGAATGAGCAGTTCTTC. This gives the protein CASREGNEQFF.

This clonotype was observed at least ten times. The rearrangement joins TRBV12-3 or TRBV12-4 to TRBJ1-4; 7 bases line up with TRBD1. There are 15 residues in the CDR3. Trimming cost V 7 bases and J 5 bases; bases outside gene matches: 10. As DNA, the CDR3 is TGTGCCAGCACCTTCCGGACAGGAAAAAATGAAAAACTGTTTTTT. It translates to CASTFRTGKNEKLFF.

The CDR3 reads CAWSVGFHSNQPQHF. CDR3 nucleotides: TGTGCCTGGAGTGTTGGGTTTCATAGCAATCAGCCCCAGCATTTT. The chain employs TRBV30 and TRBJ1-5, with D uncertain. With 0 bases removed from V and 0 bases from J, the gap between germline ends came to 9 bases. Germline V gene data show CDR1 as GTSNPN and CDR2 as SVGIG (reference sequence). The CDR3 is 15 residues long.

Note on this clonotype: Possible read error: a much larger clone is one base away. The chain uses TRBV10-1 and TRBJ2-1, with 7 bases aligning to TRBD1. From germline, CDR1 is WNHNN and CDR2 SYGVQD (reference sequence). The CDR3 is made up of 16 amino acids. This chain's CDR3 is CASFTTGARSYSEQFF. CDR3 DNA: TGCGCCAGCTTTACCACAGGGGCCCGGTCCTACAGTGAGCAGTTCTTC.

This clonotype showed up just a few times. Its ends do not fully match the called genes, so a read error is possible. The CDR3, as DNA: TGTGCCAGCAGTAAAGCGGGAGGGTCCGGGGAGCTGTTTTTT. Protein product: CASSKAGGSGELFF. V gene TRBV6-1 combines with J gene TRBJ2-2, with 10 bases identical to TRBD2. The germline gives CDR1 MNHNS, CDR2 SASEGT. This CDR3 is 14 amino acids long.

The chain links TRBV20-1 to TRBJ2-1; 8 nucleotides align to TRBD1. The junction had 11 bases not matched to a gene; V was cut back by 3 bases and J by 7 bases. Per the germline V gene, CDR1 is DFQATT and CDR2 is SNEGSKA (reference sequence). The CDR3 totals 15 residues. The CDR3 DNA reads as TGCAGTGCTAGCCCCATGACAGGGGCGCTTAATGAGCAGTTCTTC. Its translation: CSASPMTGALNEQFF.

This clonotype was observed a few times. The rearrangement uses TRBV20-1 and TRBJ1-1; D remains unclear. V lost 6 bases and J 4 bases, leaving 27 bases between the germline ends. This CDR3 has 17 residues. CDR1 is DFQATT, CDR2 SNEGSKA, per germline (reference sequence). The CDR3 loop reads CSALVPPARYRGTEAFF. The CDR3 DNA follows: TGCAGTGCCCTAGTCCCCCCAGCCCGTTACCGTGGCACTGAAGCTTTCTTT.

This clonotype was counted many times. The V gene is TRBV10-3, the J gene TRBJ1-1, with TRBD1 matching 9 bases. J lost 5 bases, V lost 6 bases, and 7 bases had no gene match. CDR3 size: 14 residues. Germline V gene lookup returns CDR1 ENHRY and CDR2 SYGVKD. CDR3 in DNA: TGTGCCATCAGGGCGGCGACAGGGGGGACTGAAGCTTTCTTT. It encodes CAIRAATGGTEAFF.

Many counts were recorded for this clonotype. The genes are TRBV12-5 and TRBJ2-1; D might be TRBD2 (5 bases). The germline gives CDR1 LGHNT, CDR2 FRNRAP. There are 12 residues in the CDR3. Trimming pared 4 bases from V and 9 bases from J, leaving 10 bases between. The DNA for the CDR3 is TGTGCTAGTGGTTGGAGCGGCGGTGAGCAGTTCTTC. Protein: CASGWSGGEQFF.

This chain joins TRBV9 and TRBJ2-7; 7 bases are a match to TRBD2. The V gene's germline CDR1 is SGDLS and CDR2 YYNGEE. With 0 bases clipped from V and 4 bases from J, the junction kept 10 bases outside the gene matches. The CDR3 loop spans 16 amino acids. CDR3 DNA sequence: TGTGCCAGCAGCGTAGCTAGCGGAGGGACCCCTTACGAGCAGTACTTC. The encoded protein is CASSVASGGTPYEQYF.

The V call is TRBV7-3, the J call TRBJ2-3; D is possibly TRBD2 (6 bases). The CDR3 has 15 amino acids. In germline, CDR1 is SGHTA, CDR2 FQGTGA. With 4 bases removed from V and 3 bases from J, the gap between germline ends came to 14 bases. The CDR3 DNA is TGTGCCAGCAGCTCGGGGGTTACGGTGACAGATACGCAGTATTTT. It specifies CASSSGVTVTDTQYF. Full variable domain (remainder filled in from reference TRBV7-3 and TRBJ2-3): GAGVSQTPSNKVTEKGKYVELRCDPISGHTALYWYRQSLGQGPEFLIYFQGTGAADDSGLPNDRFFAVRPEGSVSTLKIQRTERGDSAVYLCASSSGVTVTDTQYFGPGTRLTVL.

This clonotype has a handful of counts. The chain couples TRBV6-5 to TRBJ1-5; a possible D gene is TRBD1 (5 bases). Germline CDR1 is MNHEY and CDR2 is SVGAGI. The CDR3 consists of 15 residues. Trimming shortened V by 0 bases and J by 3 bases, and 9 bases separated the two germline ends. CDR3 sequence (DNA): TGTGCCAGCAGTTACTCGGGCAGGGCCAATCAGCCCCAGCATTTT. It is translated as CASSYSGRANQPQHF.